The next 22 T cell receptor beta chains were all read from a single sample in a study of blood T cell repertoires in COVID-19. Repertoires were generated with immunoSEQ multiplex PCR, while TCRdb's copy carries only in-frame clones and drops some. The repertoire holds about 330,000 clones, with roughly 90% as singletons. Sequencing was carried out using peripheral blood. The receptors come from a man between 18 and 35 years old who had recovered from COVID-19.

This chain links TRBV6-6 with TRBJ2-1; tentatively, D is TRBD2 (5 bases). CDR3 length: 13 residues. V was shortened by 8 bases and J by 9 bases, with 17 bases between the two germline ends. The germline V gene has CDR1 MNHNY and CDR2 SVGAGI (reference sequence). DNA for the CDR3: TGTGCCAGCCGGGATAGCGCGGTCAGTGAGCAGTTCTTC. Protein: CASRDSAVSEQFF.

The rearrangement joins TRBV6-5 to TRBJ1-1, with a weak D call TRBD1 (6 bases). The length of the CDR3 is 15 residues. The germline V and J ends were trimmed by 3 bases and 1 base, with 12 bases remaining between them. Germline-derived CDR1 and CDR2 are MNHEY and SVGAGI. The CDR3 DNA reads as TGTGCCAGCAGTTATCGTTGGGGGCAGAACACTGAAGCTTTCTTT. This codes for CASSYRWGQNTEAFF.

The chain has TRBV25-1 and TRBJ2-7; perhaps TRBD2 as D (7 bases). Germline CDR1 reads MGHDK; CDR2 reads SYGVNS. Trimming removed 6 bases from V and 3 bases from J, with 27 bases in between. This CDR3 is 18 amino acids long. The CDR3 loop is CASRTPPLADSSGYEQYF. CDR3 coding DNA: TGTGCCAGCAGAACTCCCCCTCTAGCGGACAGCTCTGGCTACGAGCAGTACTTC.

The rearrangement joins TRBV4-1 to TRBJ1-5; 10 bases line up with TRBD1. CDR1 and CDR2 (germline): MGHRA, YSYEKL. The CDR3 runs to 14 residues. The J segment lost 11 bases and the V segment lost 3 bases, leaving 7 bases of the junction unmatched. DNA for the CDR3: TGCGCCAGCAGCCAGGACAGGGGGTTTGTAGCCCAGCATTTT. The encoded protein is CASSQDRGFVAQHF.

This sequence joins TRBV27 and TRBJ2-2; 9 positions match TRBD2. Germline assignment: CDR1 MNHEY and CDR2 SMNVEV (reference sequence). The CDR3 consists of 14 residues. The V segment lost 5 bases and the J segment 7 bases; nucleotides outside the gene matches: 5. The DNA of the CDR3 is TGTGCCAGCAGTATTAGCGGGAGCTACGGGGAGCTGTTTTTT. Amino acids: CASSISGSYGELFF.

The chain uses TRBV5-1 and TRBJ1-1, with a weak D call TRBD1 (5 bases). Trimming shortened V by 1 base and J by 1 base, and 8 bases separated the two germline ends. The CDR3 has 14 residues. Per germline, CDR1 SGHRS and CDR2 YFSETQ. The CDR3 DNA sequence: TGCGCCAGCAGCTTGACAGGTCAGAACACTGAAGCTTTCTTT. Amino acid sequence: CASSLTGQNTEAFF.

The chain recombines TRBV18 with TRBJ2-1; 7 nucleotides align to TRBD2. The length of the CDR3 is 15 residues. Looked up from germline, CDR1 is KGHSH and CDR2 is LQKENI. The ends lost 6 bases at V and 8 bases at J; junction bases unmatched: 13. This CDR3 is CASSFGAGAGYEQFF. In DNA, the CDR3 is TGTGCCAGCTCTTTTGGGGCGGGAGCCGGGTATGAGCAGTTCTTC.

The sample holds a few counts of this clone. The chain combines TRBV2 with TRBJ2-7, with TRBD2 identical over 11 bases. With V trimmed by 5 bases and J by 3 bases, 6 bases remained unmatched. In germline, CDR1 is SNHLY, CDR2 FYNNEI. The CDR3 has 15 residues. CDR3 DNA sequence: TGTGCCAGCAGTCTAACTAGCGGGAGCTTCTACGAGCAGTACTTC. This encodes CASSLTSGSFYEQYF.

The rearrangement links TRBV7-9 to TRBJ2-7; perhaps TRBD1 as D (5 bases). The CDR3 is 17 residues long. The germline V gene has CDR1 SEHNR and CDR2 FQNEAQ (reference sequence). Trimming cost V 4 bases and J 2 bases, with 21 bases left between them. The CDR3 reads CASSSAFRGGLTYEQYF. The CDR3 region has the DNA TGTGCCAGCAGCTCCGCCTTTAGGGGCGGTCTTACCTACGAGCAGTACTTC.

The rearrangement links TRBV21-1 to TRBJ2-1; TRBD2 is the table's D call and was not checked against the DNA. TRBV21-1 is a pseudogene. This CDR3 comprises 17 residues. Here the CDR3 DNA reads TGTGCCAGCAGCAAAGGGCCGACTAGAGTTCAGTACAATGAGCAGTTCTTC. It specifies CASSKGPTRVQYNEQFF.

The rearrangement uses TRBV11-2 and TRBJ2-1; D remains unclear. The CDR3 runs 16 residues. V was shortened by 6 bases and J by 3 bases, with 18 bases between the two germline ends. CDR1 SGHAT and CDR2 FQNNGV come from the germline V gene. CDR3 nucleotides: TGTGCCAGCAGAGCCCGTAGCAACCCACTCTACAATGAGCAGTTCTTC. Translation: CASRARSNPLYNEQFF.

This chain connects TRBV5-6 to TRBJ1-1; D perhaps matches TRBD1 (6 bases). Trimming shortened V by 4 bases and J by 1 base, and 14 bases separated the two germline ends. The germline gives CDR1 SGHDT, CDR2 YYEEEE. The CDR3 totals 15 residues. CDR3: CASSQKGTPNTEAFF. CDR3 DNA: TGTGCCAGCAGCCAGAAAGGGACACCGAACACTGAAGCTTTCTTT.

The chain joins TRBV6-5 to TRBJ2-7, with 13 positions matching TRBD2. This CDR3 spans 14 amino acids. J lost 3 bases, V lost 8 bases, and 4 bases had no gene match. The V gene's germline CDR1 is MNHEY and CDR2 SVGAGI. CDR3 nucleotides: TGTGCCAGCTCTACTAGCGGGAGGGACTACGAGCAGTACTTC. Translation: CASSTSGRDYEQYF.

The chain couples TRBV9 to TRBJ1-2; D is perhaps TRBD1 (5 bases). V was pared by 4 bases and J by 0 bases, with 16 bases between. Per the germline V gene, CDR1 is SGDLS and CDR2 is YYNGEE. The CDR3 has 16 residues. The CDR3, as DNA: TGTGCCAGCAGCTTGATGGATGACAGAGCTAACTATGGCTACACCTTC. This translates into CASSLMDDRANYGYTF.

This clone was detected only once. The V call is TRBV2, the J call TRBJ2-1; 9 bases are a match to TRBD2. The CDR3 is 13 amino acids. Trimming removed 8 bases from V and 7 bases from J; junction bases left unmatched: 6. In germline, CDR1 is SNHLY, CDR2 FYNNEI. The CDR3 DNA follows: TGTGCCAGCTGCACGCGGGGGGGGAATGAGCAGTTCTTC. Amino acid sequence: CASCTRGGNEQFF.

This rearrangement joins TRBV5-1 to TRBJ1-4; TRBD1 matches 7 bases. The CDR3 is 15 residues long. Germline CDR1 and CDR2: SGHRS and YFSETQ. V was pared by 0 bases and J by 6 bases, with 5 bases of the junction left unmatched. CDR3 in DNA: TGCGCCAGCAGCTTGGGGGGACAGATGGATGAAAAACTGTTTTTT. This codes for CASSLGGQMDEKLFF.

The chain employs TRBV7-2 and TRBJ2-6; TRBD2 might be the D (7 bases). Between the trimmed V and J ends, which lost 3 bases and 0 bases, there was a span of 18 bases. The germline gives CDR1 SGHTA, CDR2 FQGNSA. This CDR3 is 19 amino acids long. CDR3 loop: CASSFSAGAPYSGANVLTF. CDR3 sequence (DNA): TGTGCCAGCAGCTTCTCCGCGGGGGCACCCTACTCTGGGGCCAACGTCCTGACTTTC.

The gene calls are TRBV6-5 and TRBJ2-1; 9 positions agree with TRBD2. The V and J ends lost 6 bases and 4 bases, in that order; junction bases with no gene match: 7. Looked up from germline, CDR1 is MNHEY and CDR2 is SVGAGI. The CDR3 is made up of 15 amino acids. DNA of the CDR3: TGTGCCAGCAGGTACCTAGCGGGGCCTTACAATGAGCAGTTCTTC. This gives the protein CASRYLAGPYNEQFF.

This chain connects TRBV10-3 to TRBJ1-1; 8 nucleotides agree with TRBD1. The CDR3 sequence is 12 residues long. The V gene end was trimmed by 8 bases and the J gene end by 4 bases; junction bases not matched to a gene: 3. Germline CDR1 reads ENHRY; CDR2 reads SYGVKD. CDR3 sequence reads: CAIQGASTEAFF. CDR3 bases: TGTGCCATCCAGGGGGCAAGCACTGAAGCTTTCTTT.

The chain joins TRBV6-2 or TRBV6-3 to TRBJ1-3; D may be TRBD1 (5 bases). The V gene lost 4 bases and the J gene lost 6 bases, with 10 bases spanning the gap. This CDR3 is 13 amino acids long. Germline V gives CDR1 MNHEY, CDR2 SVGEGT. CDR3 protein: CASSFRAENTIYF. For the CDR3, the DNA is TGTGCCAGCAGTTTCAGGGCGGAAAACACCATATATTTT.

This clone showed up just a few times. The J gene is TRBJ2-7, the V gene TRBV28; the D gene is possibly TRBD2 (6 bases). Per germline, CDR1 MDHEN and CDR2 SYDVKM. The CDR3 is made up of 15 amino acids. Deletions cut 6 bases from V and 0 bases from J, with 15 bases between. CDR3 sequence: CASSQTDGSSYEQYF. DNA of the CDR3: TGTGCCAGCAGCCAAACTGACGGGAGCTCCTACGAGCAGTACTTC. The full variable domain, in which reference TRBV28 and TRBJ2-7 provide the parts outside the CDR3, is DVKVTQSSRYLVKRTGEKVFLECVQDMDHENMFWYRQDPGLGLRLIYFSYDVKMKEKGDIPEGYSVSREKKERFSLILESASTNQTSMYLCASSQTDGSSYEQYFGPGTRLTVT.

This rearrangement joins TRBV11-2 to TRBJ1-2, with 9 bases that match TRBD1. The CDR3 totals 13 residues. Germline V gene data show CDR1 as SGHAT and CDR2 as FQNNGV. The trim removed 6 bases at V and 5 bases at J, leaving 4 bases unmatched. This chain's CDR3 is CASRMTGGYGYTF. As DNA, the CDR3 is TGTGCCAGCAGAATGACAGGGGGATATGGCTACACCTTC.